The clone carrying this T cell receptor (beta chain) was recorded only once. The data belong to a study of blood T cell repertoires in COVID-19. The CDR3 covers 15 residues. Trimming cost V 3 bases and J 0 bases, with 9 bases left between them. Germline loops: CDR1 SGHAT, CDR2 FQNNGV. Produced via immunoSEQ multiplex PCR; TCRdb's table is partial and in-frame only. The data contain about 270,000 clones, approximately 89% of them singletons. The chain couples TRBV11-2 to TRBJ1-3; D is perhaps TRBD1 (5 bases). Sequenced input: peripheral blood. This clonotype originated in a woman aged 60-70 years who had recovered from COVID-19. CDR3 loop: CASSFAGFSGNTIYF. CDR3 DNA sequence: TGTGCCAGCAGCTTTGCAGGGTTCTCTGGAAACACCATATATTTT.